A single sample gave rise to the 22 T cell receptor beta chains below, sequenced in a study of radiation and T cells in renal cell carcinoma. The method was immunoSEQ multiplex PCR; TCRdb's version includes in-frame clones alone and lacks a portion of them. The table includes 22,000 or so clones, around 52% detected once. As to treatment: 15 Gy SBRT to primary tumor, nephrectomy 4 weeks later. The sequenced sample was tumor tissue, obtained from a patient whose treatment included radiotherapy and nephrectomy. These receptors originate from a woman between 50 and 59 years old with renal cell carcinoma.

CDR3: CASSIDLKTGRGNTEAFF. The CDR3 DNA follows: TGTGCCAGTAGTATAGATCTGAAAACAGGGCGGGGGAACACTGAAGCTTTCTTT. V usage is TRBV19 and J usage is TRBJ1-1, with D perhaps matching TRBD1 (6 bases). Trimming cost V 0 bases and J 1 base, with 18 bases left between them. CDR1 and CDR2 (germline): LNHDA, SQIVND (reference sequence). The CDR3 consists of 18 residues.

The J gene is TRBJ2-7, the V gene TRBV9; 8 positions match TRBD1. The CDR3 contains 15 residues. CDR1 is SGDLS, CDR2 YYNGEE, per germline. V lost 5 bases and J lost 2; bases outside the gene matches: 9. The CDR3 nucleotides are TGTGCCAGCAGTGGCTCAGGGGGCTACCCCTACGAGCAGTACTTC. Translating gives CASSGSGGYPYEQYF. The full variable domain, in which reference TRBV9 and TRBJ2-7 provide the parts outside the CDR3, is DSGVTQTPKHLITATGQRVTLRCSPRSGDLSVYWYQQSLDQGLQFLIQYYNGEERAKGNILERFSAQQFPDLHSELNLSSLELGDSALYFCASSGSGGYPYEQYFGPGTRLTVT.

The chain has TRBV7-9 and TRBJ2-3; D perhaps matches TRBD2 (6 bases). V was trimmed by 6 bases and J by 6 bases, leaving 19 bases between them. Germline CDR1 SEHNR, CDR2 FQNEAQ (reference sequence). This CDR3 contains 15 residues. The CDR3, as DNA: TGTGCCAGCAGTCCGGGACTGGGGCTATCCGATACGCAGTATTTT. It encodes CASSPGLGLSDTQYF.

This chain joins TRBV4-2 and TRBJ1-2, with D perhaps TRBD1 (6 bases). CDR1 and CDR2 (germline): LGHNA, YNFKEQ. V lost 4 bases to trimming and J lost 8 bases, with 17 bases between them. The CDR3 has 14 residues. The CDR3 here is CASSPAGGALGYTF. CDR3 sequence (DNA): TGTGCCAGCAGCCCCGCCGGGGGGGCTTTGGGCTACACCTTC.

The V call is TRBV5-1, the J call TRBJ1-2, with 9 bases that match TRBD1. The germline V gene encodes CDR1 SGHRS and CDR2 YFSETQ. The junction had 3 bases not matched to a gene; V was cut back by 2 bases and J by 4 bases. This CDR3 region has 14 residues. CDR3 protein: CASSFTGGSYGYTF. For the CDR3, the DNA is TGCGCCAGCAGCTTTACAGGGGGCAGCTATGGCTACACCTTC.

V gene TRBV19 combines with J gene TRBJ2-2; D perhaps matches TRBD2 (6 bases). The CDR3 contains 14 residues. The ends were cut back, 3 bases at V and 6 bases at J, with 11 bases in the middle. The germline gives CDR1 LNHDA, CDR2 SQIVND (reference sequence). DNA for the CDR3: TGTGCCAGTAGTATCGTTGGGGGGTCCGGGGAGCTGTTTTTT. It is translated as CASSIVGGSGELFF.

V usage is TRBV6-6 and J usage is TRBJ2-5; TRBD1 aligns across 7 bases. The V segment lost 4 bases and the J segment 5 bases; nucleotides outside the gene matches: 4. Germline-derived CDR1 and CDR2 are MNHNY and SVGAGI (reference sequence). The CDR3 length is 13 residues. The CDR3 DNA reads TGTGCCAGCAGTTCCCCCAGGGGGGAGACCCAGTACTTC. Its protein product is CASSSPRGETQYF.

The chain has TRBV4-2 and TRBJ2-7; no firm D call. Germline CDR1 LGHNA, CDR2 YNFKEQ. The CDR3 consists of 15 residues. Trimming removed 0 bases from V and 6 bases from J, with 15 bases in between. In DNA form, the CDR3 reads TGTGCCAGCAGCCAAGAGAGTAGCCGCTCGACCGAGCAGTACTTC. This gives the protein CASSQESSRSTEQYF.

This rearrangement joins TRBV5-1 to TRBJ1-1; a weak D match, TRBD1 (5 bases). The CDR3 runs 12 residues. CDR1 and CDR2 (germline): SGHRS, YFSETQ. The germline V and J ends were trimmed by 2 bases and 3 bases, with 5 bases remaining between them. CDR3 in amino acids: CASSLGDTEAFF. The CDR3, as DNA: TGCGCCAGCAGCTTAGGGGACACTGAAGCTTTCTTT.

The chain joins TRBV4-3 to TRBJ1-2, with D possibly TRBD1 on 5 matching bases. Germline CDR1 is LGHNA and CDR2 is YSLEER. There are 14 residues in the CDR3. V lost 0 bases and J lost 7, with 12 bases in between. The CDR3 region is CASSQEYRGSGYTF. The CDR3 DNA sequence: TGCGCCAGCAGCCAAGAGTATAGGGGAAGTGGCTACACCTTC.

The table lists this clone with a count of one. The V and J genes are TRBV6-5 and TRBJ1-1, with D uncertain. V dropped 7 bases and J dropped 0 bases, with 9 bases sitting between them. The CDR3 is 13 residues long. Germline CDR1 reads MNHEY; CDR2 reads SVGAGI. CDR3 region: CASTERMNTEAFF. In DNA, the CDR3 is TGTGCCAGCACCGAGAGAATGAACACTGAAGCTTTCTTT.

This clone was picked up one time. The chain combines TRBV11-1 with TRBJ1-2; no definite D call. This CDR3 comprises 15 residues. Looked up from germline, CDR1 is SGHAT and CDR2 is FQDESV (reference sequence). Trimming stripped 1 base from V and 3 bases from J, with 12 bases between. CDR3 sequence reads: CASSLEGAGHYGYTF. The CDR3 nucleotides read TGTGCCAGCAGCTTAGAAGGTGCTGGTCACTATGGCTACACCTTC.

The chain has TRBV27 and TRBJ1-2; D is possibly TRBD1 (6 bases). Trimming removed 5 bases from V and 3 bases from J, with 19 bases in between. Germline V gene lookup returns CDR1 MNHEY and CDR2 SMNVEV (reference sequence). This CDR3 contains 16 residues. Here the CDR3 DNA reads TGTGCCAGCAGTCCCTCGTTGGCCGGGACACACTATGGCTACACCTTC. Residues: CASSPSLAGTHYGYTF.

By sample share, this clone is medium-sized. The chain has TRBV5-8 and TRBJ2-3, with D unclear. Between the trimmed V and J ends, which lost 2 bases and 0 bases, there was a span of 13 bases. The CDR3 has 16 residues. Germline V gene data show CDR1 as SGHTS and CDR2 as YDEGEE. The CDR3 here is CASSFRAASSTDTQYF. CDR3 coding DNA: TGTGCCAGCAGCTTCCGGGCCGCCTCCAGCACAGATACGCAGTATTTT.

Only a few counts were recorded for this clone. The V call is TRBV7-9, the J call TRBJ2-7; 8 bases are shared with TRBD1. The CDR3 length is 14 residues. Germline V gives CDR1 SEHNR, CDR2 FQNEAQ (reference sequence). V shed 5 bases, J shed 1 base, and the junction held 4 bases outside the gene matches. The CDR3 is CASSPRDRSYEQYF. The CDR3 DNA reads TGTGCCAGCAGCCCGCGGGACAGGTCCTACGAGCAGTACTTC.

In its sample, this clone was seen a few times. The chain carries TRBV30 and TRBJ1-2; tentative D call: TRBD1 (6 bases). Trimming pared 4 bases from V and 8 bases from J, leaving 14 bases between. The CDR3 is 12 residues long. Germline values: CDR1 GTSNPN, CDR2 SVGIG (reference sequence). CDR3 DNA sequence: TGTGCCTGGACTCTCACAGGGCACGGCTACACCTTC. Translating gives CAWTLTGHGYTF.

Only a few counts were recorded for this clone. This chain uses TRBV7-6 with TRBJ2-5, with TRBD2 matching 11 bases. CDR3 length: 17 residues. The V and J ends lost 4 bases and 2 bases, in that order; junction bases with no gene match: 9. Per the germline V gene, CDR1 is SGHVS and CDR2 is FNYEAQ. The DNA of the CDR3 is TGTGCCAGCAGCTACGTACCTAGCGGGGGGCTACAAGAGACCCAGTACTTC. Residues: CASSYVPSGGLQETQYF.

The chain is built from TRBV10-2 and TRBJ1-6, with D possibly TRBD1 on 5 matching bases. V dropped 0 bases and J dropped 9 bases, with 12 bases sitting between them. The CDR3 totals 15 residues. The germline V gene encodes CDR1 WSHSY and CDR2 SAAADI. The CDR3 reads CASSESGVRSSPLHF. The CDR3 coding sequence is TGCGCCAGCAGTGAGTCGGGGGTACGGAGTTCACCCCTCCACTTT.

J is TRBJ2-5 and V is TRBV6-5; 8 positions match TRBD2. The V segment lost 5 bases and the J segment 5 bases; nucleotides outside the gene matches: 7. Germline-derived CDR1 and CDR2 are MNHEY and SVGAGI. The length of the CDR3 is 14 residues. CDR3 protein: CASSARGGRETQYF. CDR3 bases: TGTGCCAGCAGTGCACGGGGGGGCAGGGAGACCCAGTACTTC.

This clone has ten or more counts. V usage is TRBV19 and J usage is TRBJ2-7, with 9 bases fitting TRBD1. Germline assignment: CDR1 LNHDA and CDR2 SQIVND (reference sequence). V trimming: 6 bases; J trimming: 5 bases; junction bases outside the gene matches: 5. The CDR3 totals 13 residues. The CDR3 loop is CASRGTGPHEQYF. The CDR3, as DNA: TGTGCCAGTAGAGGGACAGGGCCCCACGAGCAGTACTTC.

In DNA form, the CDR3 reads TGTGCCAGCAGGGGTTCCTCCTACGAGCAGTACTTC. Amino acids: CASRGSSYEQYF. The genes are TRBV6-6 and TRBJ2-7; D is uncertain. CDR1 is MNHNY, CDR2 SVGAGI, per germline (reference sequence). V lost 6 bases and J 0 bases, leaving 6 bases between the germline ends. The CDR3 is made up of 12 amino acids.

This clone was seen a handful of times. V is TRBV11-2 and J is TRBJ1-1; possible D gene TRBD1, 6 bases. The CDR3 runs 15 residues. The germline gives CDR1 SGHAT, CDR2 FQNNGV. V shed 1 base and J shed 3 bases, with 12 bases lying between them. The CDR3 loop reads CASSLAGRGHTEAFF. CDR3 bases: TGTGCCAGCAGCTTAGCTGGGCGGGGGCACACTGAAGCTTTCTTT. The full variable domain, in which reference TRBV11-2 and TRBJ1-1 provide the parts outside the CDR3, is EAGVAQSPRYKIIEKRQSVAFWCNPISGHATLYWYQQILGQGPKLLIQFQNNGVVDDSQLPKDRFSAERLKGVDSTLKIQPAKLEDSAVYLCASSLAGRGHTEAFFGQGTRLTVV.